These T cell receptor beta chains were read from a single sample in a study of siplizumab effects on memory and regulatory T cells. Method: immunoSEQ multiplex PCR; TCRdb's copy keeps in-frame clones and lacks some. This sample has fewer than 120,000 clones, with 80% to 95% found just once. Specimen: CD4+ T cells sorted from blood. These receptors all stem from a human donor in good health. CDR3s include the opening cysteine and the closing phenylalanine or tryptophan. Fields, in order: V gene, clone size, D gene, J gene, CDR3 DNA, CDR3 protein. D genes are given only for firm matches. Clone size is stated in some rows and not others, as once, few, many or a class when expanded.

v_call: TRBV10-3
clone_size: few
d_call: TRBD2
j_call: TRBJ2-7
cdr3_nt: TGTGCCATCAGCCGGACTAGCGGGGCCTACGAGCAGTACTTC
cdr3_aa: CAISRTSGAYEQYF

v_call: TRBV5-1
clone_size: NA
d_call: TRBD2
j_call: TRBJ2-2
cdr3_nt: TGCGCCAGCAGCTTCTCTAGCGGACACACCGGGGAGCTGTTTTTT
cdr3_aa: CASSFSSGHTGELFF

v_call: TRBV5-1
clone_size: NA
d_call: TRBD1
j_call: TRBJ2-7
cdr3_nt: TGCGCCAGCAGCTGGACAGGTGAAGCCTACGAGCAGTACTTC
cdr3_aa: CASSWTGEAYEQYF

v_call: TRBV5-6
clone_size: once
d_call: TRBD2
j_call: TRBJ2-1
cdr3_nt: TGTGCCAGCAGCTTGTCGGGACTAGGGACTGAGCAGTTCTTC
cdr3_aa: CASSLSGLGTEQFF

v_call: TRBV29-1
clone_size: NA
d_call: TRBD2
j_call: TRBJ2-1
cdr3_nt: TGCAGCGTTTATAGCGGGGGGGGCGCACCTCAAATCCACTCCTACAATGAGCAGTTCTTC
cdr3_aa: CSVYSGGGAPQIHSYNEQFF

v_call: TRBV7-6
clone_size: NA
d_call: NA
j_call: TRBJ2-5
cdr3_nt: TGTGCCAGCAGCCCTCAGGTGGTCGAGACCCAGTACTTC
cdr3_aa: CASSPQVVETQYF

v_call: TRBV28
clone_size: NA
d_call: TRBD2
j_call: TRBJ2-5
cdr3_nt: TGTGCCAGCAGTCCCGGGACTAGCGGGAGCCAGACCCAGTACTTC
cdr3_aa: CASSPGTSGSQTQYF

v_call: TRBV7-9
clone_size: NA
d_call: NA
j_call: TRBJ2-5
cdr3_nt: TGTGCCAGCAGCTTAGCCGTACGGATCCAAGAGACCCAGTACTTC
cdr3_aa: CASSLAVRIQETQYF

v_call: TRBV10-1
clone_size: NA
d_call: TRBD2
j_call: TRBJ2-1
cdr3_nt: TGCGCCAGCAGTGCAGCGGGAGGGCCTATCGATGAGCAGTTCTTC
cdr3_aa: CASSAAGGPIDEQFF

v_call: TRBV7-7
clone_size: NA
d_call: NA
j_call: TRBJ2-2
cdr3_nt: TGTGCCAGCAGCTTACTCCGGGGGCCCACGAACACCGGGGAGCTGTTTTTT
cdr3_aa: CASSLLRGPTNTGELFF

v_call: TRBV6-5
clone_size: NA
d_call: TRBD1
j_call: TRBJ1-2
cdr3_nt: TGTGCCAGCCGGGACAGGGTTTATGGCTACACCTTC
cdr3_aa: CASRDRVYGYTF